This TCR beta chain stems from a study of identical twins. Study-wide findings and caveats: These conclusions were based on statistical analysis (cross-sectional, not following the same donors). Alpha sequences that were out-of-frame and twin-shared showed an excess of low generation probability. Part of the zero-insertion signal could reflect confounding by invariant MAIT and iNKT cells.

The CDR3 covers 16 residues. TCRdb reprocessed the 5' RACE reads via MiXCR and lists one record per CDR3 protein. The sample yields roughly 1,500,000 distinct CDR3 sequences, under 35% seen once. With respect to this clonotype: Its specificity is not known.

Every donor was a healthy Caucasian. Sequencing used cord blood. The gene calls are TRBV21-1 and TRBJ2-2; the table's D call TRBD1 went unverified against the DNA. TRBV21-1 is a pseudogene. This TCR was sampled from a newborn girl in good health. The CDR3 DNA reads TGTGCCAGCAGCAAAACGAAGGGGGCGAACACCGGGGAGCTGTTTTTT. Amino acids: CASSKTKGANTGELFF.